The 32 T cell receptor beta chains below were found in one sample sequenced in a study of shared clonotypes between healthy human individuals. Generated by immunoSEQ multiplex PCR, the TCRdb table keeps only in-frame clones and is missing some. The sample has approximately 840,000 clones; about 97% are singletons. Terminally differentiated effector memory CD45RA+ cells were excluded from the naive CD8 cells, which were CD45RO-negative and positively selected for CCR7. Specimen: naive CD8+ T cells sorted from blood. Every receptor here comes from a man in his thirties or forties in good health.

The chain links TRBV9 to TRBJ2-2; D uncertain. The CDR3 is made up of 12 amino acids. Germline V gene sequence: CDR1 SGDLS, CDR2 YYNGEE. V gave up 3 bases and J gave up 6 bases, with 6 bases separating them. CDR3 sequence: CASSARPGELFF. CDR3 DNA sequence: TGTGCCAGCAGCGCACGCCCCGGGGAGCTGTTTTTT.

In its sample, this clone was seen once. The rearrangement joins TRBV5-6 to TRBJ2-5, with D perhaps matching TRBD2 (5 bases). This CDR3 is built from 13 residues. The V end lost 4 bases, the J end lost 0 bases, and 7 bases lay between the germline ends. Germline CDR1 reads SGHDT; CDR2 reads YYEEEE. This CDR3 reads CASSPTNQETQYF. The CDR3 nucleotides are TGTGCCAGCAGCCCGACTAACCAAGAGACCCAGTACTTC.

This clone was seen just once. V is TRBV4-3 and J is TRBJ2-1; TRBD2 aligns across 12 bases. The junction had 5 bases not matched to a gene; V was cut back by 2 bases and J by 3 bases. CDR1 and CDR2 from the germline V gene are LGHNA and YSLEER. CDR3 length: 17 residues. CDR3 sequence: CASSQSRLAGDYNEQFF. The CDR3 DNA reads TGCGCCAGCAGCCAATCAAGACTAGCGGGAGACTACAATGAGCAGTTCTTC.

This clone was detected only once. The chain joins TRBV4-1 to TRBJ2-7; D gene unclear. Trimming took off 1 base at V and 2 bases at J, with 9 bases between the two ends. Germline lookup yields CDR1 MGHRA and CDR2 YSYEKL. The CDR3 sequence is 14 residues long. In DNA form, the CDR3 reads TGCGCCAGCAGCCAAGTAATACAGACCTACGAGCAGTACTTC. The encoded protein is CASSQVIQTYEQYF.

The chain carries TRBV4-1 and TRBJ2-1; 10 nucleotides agree with TRBD2. This CDR3 is built from 15 residues. CDR1 is MGHRA and CDR2 is YSYEKL in the germline V gene. With V trimmed by 4 bases and J by 5 bases, 5 bases remained unmatched. CDR3 in DNA: TGCGCCAGCAGCCTTCTAGCGGGAGAGAACAATGAGCAGTTCTTC. It translates to CASSLLAGENNEQFF.

The chain uses TRBV27 and TRBJ1-5; TRBD1 matches at 12 bases. Looked up from germline, CDR1 is MNHEY and CDR2 is SMNVEV (reference sequence). V lost 8 bases, J lost 7 bases, and 9 bases stayed unmatched. This CDR3 has 15 residues. The CDR3 DNA sequence: TGTGCCAGCGCAACCGGGACAGGGGGCGGGCAGCCCCAGCATTTT. The encoded protein is CASATGTGGGQPQHF.

The CDR3 DNA reads as TGTGCCAGCAGCTTTCTCACGGAGGCTGGGGCCGGGGAGCTGTTTTTT. Translated: CASSFLTEAGAGELFF. The chain employs TRBV7-9 and TRBJ2-2, with a tentative D call TRBD2 (5 bases). The V end lost 3 bases, the J end lost 6 bases, and 17 bases lay between the germline ends. The CDR3 is 16 residues long. CDR1 and CDR2 from the germline V gene are SEHNR and FQNEAQ (reference sequence).

In this sample, this clone turned up once. The sample carries other DNA sequences with the same CDR3. The rearrangement joins TRBV27 to TRBJ2-7, with D hard to call. The CDR3 runs 11 residues. Trimming cost V 4 bases and J 5 bases, with 6 bases left between them. Germline-derived CDR1 and CDR2 are MNHEY and SMNVEV (reference sequence). In DNA, the CDR3 is TGTGCCAGCAGTTCAGGTAACGAGCAGTACTTC. Translating it yields CASSSGNEQYF.

Note on this clone: The identical CDR3 is also encoded by other nucleotide sequences in the sample. The chain is built from TRBV7-8 and TRBJ2-7; D remains ambiguous. The CDR3 spans 14 residues. V lost 1 base, J lost 0 bases, and 7 bases lay in between. Germline assignment: CDR1 SGHVS and CDR2 FQNEAQ. The CDR3 here is CASSLVGSSYEQYF. The CDR3 DNA sequence: TGTGCCAGCAGCTTAGTCGGAAGCTCCTACGAGCAGTACTTC.

This clone showed up just once. V is TRBV5-1 and J is TRBJ2-1, with TRBD2 matching over 9 bases. CDR3 length: 16 amino acids. Germline V gives CDR1 SGHRS, CDR2 YFSETQ. Trimming cost V 0 bases and J 3 bases; bases outside gene matches: 4. CDR3 protein: CASSLVASGDYNEQFF. For the CDR3, the DNA is TGCGCCAGCAGCTTGGTTGCTAGCGGGGACTACAATGAGCAGTTCTTC.

The CDR3 sequence: CASSPDRGETQYF. The CDR3 DNA reads TGTGCCAGCTCACCGGACAGGGGAGAGACCCAGTACTTC. The chain recombines TRBV18 with TRBJ2-5, with 9 positions matching TRBD1. The V gene end was trimmed by 3 bases and the J gene end by 4 bases; junction bases not matched to a gene: 0. This CDR3 region has 13 residues. CDR1 is KGHSH, CDR2 LQKENI, per germline.

The V and J genes are TRBV7-8 and TRBJ2-7, with TRBD2 matching over 7 bases. Trimming cost V 2 bases and J 1 base; bases outside gene matches: 8. The CDR3 sequence is 16 residues long. The V gene's germline CDR1 is SGHVS and CDR2 FQNEAQ. The CDR3 is CASSLPRGSGSYEQYF. CDR3 sequence (DNA): TGTGCCAGCAGCTTACCCCGGGGTAGCGGGTCCTACGAGCAGTACTTC.

J is TRBJ2-2 and V is TRBV7-8; weak D call: TRBD2 (6 bases). CDR1 SGHVS and CDR2 FQNEAQ come from the germline V gene. The CDR3 length is 15 residues. Trimming pared 5 bases from V and 7 bases from J, leaving 17 bases between. This chain's CDR3 is CASSPKPGDGGELFF. The CDR3 bases are TGTGCCAGCAGCCCCAAACCGGGGGACGGCGGGGAGCTGTTTTTT.

The chain uses TRBV2 and TRBJ2-1; TRBD2 aligns across 9 bases. Germline values: CDR1 SNHLY, CDR2 FYNNEI. V dropped 5 bases and J dropped 3; count of bases not matched to a gene: 5. This CDR3 spans 15 amino acids. In DNA form, the CDR3 reads TGTGCCAGCAGTATTGGACTAGCGCACTACAATGAGCAGTTCTTC. Residues: CASSIGLAHYNEQFF. Supplemented by reference TRBV2 and TRBJ2-1, the full variable domain reads EPEVTQTPSHQVTQMGQEVILRCVPISNHLYFYWYRQILGQKVEFLVSFYNNEISEKSEIFDDQFSVERPDGSNFTLKIRSTKLEDSAMYFCASSIGLAHYNEQFFGPGTRLTVL.

This clone appeared a single time. The chain employs TRBV13 and TRBJ2-5; D gene unclear. Trimming shortened V by 8 bases and J by 2 bases, and 12 bases separated the two germline ends. The CDR3 runs 13 residues. The germline V gene has CDR1 PRHDT and CDR2 FYEKMQ (reference sequence). DNA for the CDR3: TGTGCCAGCGGGCCCATTGGTCAAGAGACCCAGTACTTC. As protein: CASGPIGQETQYF.

The chain carries TRBV19 and TRBJ1-1, with unresolved D. The V and J ends lost 6 bases and 3 bases respectively, with 8 bases between them. The CDR3 length is 12 residues. Germline CDR1 is LNHDA and CDR2 is SQIVND (reference sequence). The CDR3 loop reads CASRVGDTEAFF. CDR3 sequence (DNA): TGTGCCAGTAGGGTTGGGGACACTGAAGCTTTCTTT.

The chain is built from TRBV6-1 and TRBJ2-7; D tentatively reads TRBD1 or TRBD2 (5 bases each). Between the trimmed V and J ends, which lost 2 bases and 0 bases, there was a span of 14 bases. CDR3 size: 16 residues. Germline assignment: CDR1 MNHNS and CDR2 SASEGT. The CDR3 reads CASSEYGVGDSYEQYF. CDR3 bases: TGTGCCAGCAGTGAATACGGGGTGGGGGACTCCTACGAGCAGTACTTC.

J is TRBJ2-1 and V is TRBV5-4, with 10 bases aligning to TRBD1. From germline, CDR1 is SGHNT and CDR2 YYREEE (reference sequence). CDR3 length: 17 amino acids. Trimming cost V 3 bases and J 5 bases; bases outside gene matches: 11. This CDR3 is CASSSPLGQGGNNEQFF. The CDR3 coding sequence is TGTGCCAGCAGCTCCCCCCTCGGACAGGGGGGGAACAATGAGCAGTTCTTC.

This chain uses TRBV18 with TRBJ2-7; D is possibly TRBD2 (6 bases). CDR1 and CDR2 from the germline V gene are KGHSH and LQKENI. V lost 3 bases to trimming and J lost 0 bases, with 15 bases between them. The CDR3 extends over 16 amino acids. The CDR3 DNA sequence: TGTGCCAGCTCACCCCAAGAGCGGGTCACCTCCTACGAGCAGTACTTC. Protein product: CASSPQERVTSYEQYF.

This rearrangement joins TRBV27 to TRBJ1-1; 8 positions match TRBD1. Losses at the gene ends were 5 bases for V and 1 base for J; bases not matched to a gene: 6. This CDR3 region has 15 residues. The germline CDR1 and CDR2 sequences are MNHEY and SMNVEV (reference sequence). The CDR3 reads CASSRTGGSNTEAFF. Written as DNA, the CDR3 is TGTGCCAGCAGTCGCACAGGGGGTTCGAACACTGAAGCTTTCTTT.

As for this clone: The sample carries other DNA sequences with the same CDR3. J is TRBJ2-7 and V is TRBV7-9, with D possibly being TRBD2 (6 bases). The V gene's germline CDR1 is SEHNR and CDR2 FQNEAQ (reference sequence). The V and J ends lost 9 bases and 4 bases respectively, with 13 bases between them. This CDR3 is built from 12 residues. The CDR3 protein is CASSGRTYEQYF. For the CDR3, the DNA is TGTGCCAGTAGTGGGAGGACATACGAGCAGTACTTC.

The chain uses TRBV4-1 and TRBJ1-1; possibly TRBD1 for D (5 bases). The germline V gene encodes CDR1 MGHRA and CDR2 YSYEKL. CDR3 size: 13 residues. V lost 1 base, J lost 6 bases, and 9 bases lay in between. The CDR3 sequence: CASSQGRGAEAFF. In DNA form, the CDR3 reads TGCGCCAGCAGCCAAGGACGAGGGGCTGAAGCTTTCTTT.

The V call is TRBV27, the J call TRBJ2-1, with a weak D call TRBD2 (5 bases). V was trimmed by 1 base and J by 6 bases, leaving 16 bases between them. This CDR3 comprises 16 residues. The germline gives CDR1 MNHEY, CDR2 SMNVEV (reference sequence). The CDR3 DNA sequence: TGTGCCAGCAGTTTATTCGGCCTCAACGGACTCAATGAGCAGTTCTTC. It translates to CASSLFGLNGLNEQFF.

The CDR3 loop reads CSVEKPGQGYEQYF. CDR3 sequence (DNA): TGCAGCGTTGAAAAACCGGGACAGGGGTACGAGCAGTACTTC. The chain links TRBV29-1 to TRBJ2-7; TRBD1 agrees at 10 bases. There are 14 residues in the CDR3. J was trimmed by 4 bases and V by 2 bases; bases with no gene match: 5. In germline, CDR1 is SQVTM, CDR2 ANQGSEA.

The rearrangement links TRBV5-5 to TRBJ2-7; 8 positions match TRBD1. Germline V gives CDR1 SGHKS, CDR2 YYEKEE (reference sequence). Losses at the gene ends were 7 bases for V and 1 base for J; bases not matched to a gene: 7. The CDR3 contains 14 residues. CDR3 in amino acids: CASQSDRGSYEQYF. The CDR3 region has the DNA TGTGCCAGCCAATCTGACAGGGGTTCCTACGAGCAGTACTTC.

This CDR3 is CASRKGAGTDTQYF. The CDR3 coding sequence is TGTGCCAGCAGAAAGGGGGCTGGCACAGATACGCAGTATTTT. The chain combines TRBV7-8 with TRBJ2-3; 7 nucleotides align to TRBD1. The length of the CDR3 is 14 residues. Germline loops: CDR1 SGHVS, CDR2 FQNEAQ. V trimming: 6 bases; J trimming: 1 base; junction bases outside the gene matches: 4.

The J gene is TRBJ1-3, the V gene TRBV7-8; D gene unclear. The CDR3 runs to 16 residues. V lost 0 bases, J lost 0 bases, and 9 bases lay in between. Germline CDR1 and CDR2: SGHVS and FQNEAQ. CDR3 residues: CASSLAGGDSGNTIYF. CDR3 nucleotides: TGTGCCAGCAGCTTAGCGGGCGGGGACTCTGGAAACACCATATATTTT. Looking up the rest from reference TRBV7-8 and TRBJ1-3 gives the full variable domain: GAGVSQSPRYKVAKRGQDVALRCDPISGHVSLFWYQQALGQGPEFLTYFQNEAQLDKSGLPSDRFFAERPEGSVSTLKIQRTQQEDSAVYLCASSLAGGDSGNTIYFGEGSWLTVV.

This rearrangement joins TRBV19 to TRBJ1-1; maybe TRBD1 (6 bases). Germline V lookup: CDR1 LNHDA, CDR2 SQIVND (reference sequence). Trimming removed 6 bases from V and 4 bases from J, with 15 bases in between. This CDR3 spans 14 amino acids. The CDR3 spells CASSNEGGSTEAFF. The CDR3 DNA reads as TGTGCCAGTAGCAATGAGGGGGGAAGCACTGAAGCTTTCTTT.

The rearrangement uses TRBV11-2 and TRBJ2-3; 7 nucleotides agree with TRBD1. The CDR3 length is 14 residues. Germline V lookup: CDR1 SGHAT, CDR2 FQNNGV. J lost 6 bases, V lost 5 bases, and 8 bases had no gene match. CDR3 bases: TGTGCCAGCAGCCCGACAGGGTCTGTTGATACGCAGTATTTT. Encoded protein: CASSPTGSVDTQYF.

This clone was seen just once. This chain joins TRBV5-1 and TRBJ2-7; TRBD2 matches at 8 bases. This CDR3 region has 15 residues. Germline loops: CDR1 SGHRS, CDR2 YFSETQ. V was pared by 0 bases and J by 2 bases, with 4 bases of the junction left unmatched. The CDR3 sequence: CASSLAPAGAYEQYF. Written as DNA, the CDR3 is TGCGCCAGCAGCTTGGCTCCAGCGGGAGCCTACGAGCAGTACTTC.

The CDR3, as DNA: TGTGCCAGCAGCTTGGGGGTAGAAGGGGAGCTGTTTTTT. This encodes CASSLGVEGELFF. The chain employs TRBV5-4 and TRBJ2-2; D unclear. CDR3 size: 13 residues. Germline assignment: CDR1 SGHNT and CDR2 YYREEE (reference sequence). Trimming removed 0 bases from V and 8 bases from J, with 8 bases in between.

This clone was seen only once. The chain is built from TRBV7-2 and TRBJ2-7, with 12 bases fitting TRBD2. V was clipped by 1 base and J by 0 bases; unmatched bases: 4. The CDR3 is 17 residues long. CDR1 and CDR2 (germline): SGHTA, FQGNSA. The CDR3 DNA follows: TGTGCCAGCAGCTTAGTTTTGGGACTAGCGGGCTCCTACGAGCAGTACTTC. Amino acids: CASSLVLGLAGSYEQYF.